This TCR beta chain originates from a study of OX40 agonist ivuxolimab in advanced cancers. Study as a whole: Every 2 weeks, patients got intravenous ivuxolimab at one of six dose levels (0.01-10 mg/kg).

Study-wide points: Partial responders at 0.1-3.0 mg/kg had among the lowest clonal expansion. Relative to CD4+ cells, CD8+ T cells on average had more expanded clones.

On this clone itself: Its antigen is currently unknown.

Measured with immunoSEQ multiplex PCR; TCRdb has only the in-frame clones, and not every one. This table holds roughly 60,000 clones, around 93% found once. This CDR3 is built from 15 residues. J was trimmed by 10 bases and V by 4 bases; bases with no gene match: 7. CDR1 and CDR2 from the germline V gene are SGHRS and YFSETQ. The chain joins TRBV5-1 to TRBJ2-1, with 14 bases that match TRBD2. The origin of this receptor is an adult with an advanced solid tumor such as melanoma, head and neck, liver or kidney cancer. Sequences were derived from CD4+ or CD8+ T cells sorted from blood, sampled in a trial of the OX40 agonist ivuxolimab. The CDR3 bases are TGCGCCAGCAGCGAAGGACTAGCGGGGGGTACCGAGCAGTTCTTC. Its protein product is CASSEGLAGGTEQFF.